This TCR beta chain appears in the sequencing data of a study of blood T cell repertoires in COVID-19. The CDR3 runs 14 residues. Germline assignment: CDR1 MNHEY and CDR2 SVGAGI. The V gene lost 2 bases and the J gene lost 1 base, with 8 bases spanning the gap. Methods used by the authors: The assay estimated nucleated cells by amplifying reference gene primers. Generated by immunoSEQ multiplex PCR, the TCRdb table keeps only in-frame clones and is missing some. From that table come the V and J calls and clone size; the DNA was used to work out D and trimming. The data show 100,000 to 120,000 clones, about 85% seen once.

V usage is TRBV6-5 and J usage is TRBJ2-5; D not resolved. The TCR sequence derives from a man in his fifties with acute or convalescent COVID-19. Sequences were obtained from peripheral blood. CDR3 protein: CASSYGQSQETQYF. As DNA, the CDR3 is TGTGCCAGCAGTTACGGCCAGTCCCAAGAGACCCAGTACTTC.